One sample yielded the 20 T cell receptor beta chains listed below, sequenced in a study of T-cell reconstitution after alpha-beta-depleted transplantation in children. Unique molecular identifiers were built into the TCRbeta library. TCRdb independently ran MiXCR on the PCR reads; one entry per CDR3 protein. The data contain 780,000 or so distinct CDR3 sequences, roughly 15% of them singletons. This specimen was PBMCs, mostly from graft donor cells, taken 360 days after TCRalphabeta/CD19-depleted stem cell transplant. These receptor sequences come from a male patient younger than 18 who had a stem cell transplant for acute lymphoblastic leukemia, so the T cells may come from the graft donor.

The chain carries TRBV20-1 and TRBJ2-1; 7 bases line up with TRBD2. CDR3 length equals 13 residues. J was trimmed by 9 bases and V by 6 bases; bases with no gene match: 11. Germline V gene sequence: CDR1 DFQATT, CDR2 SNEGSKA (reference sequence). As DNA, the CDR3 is TGCAGTGCAAAGCGGGATAGAAATGGTGAGCAGTTCTTC. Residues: CSAKRDRNGEQFF.

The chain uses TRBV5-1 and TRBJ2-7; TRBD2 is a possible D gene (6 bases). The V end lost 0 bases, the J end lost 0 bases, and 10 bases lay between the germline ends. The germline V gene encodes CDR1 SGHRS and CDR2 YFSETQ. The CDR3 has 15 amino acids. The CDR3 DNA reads TGCGCCAGCAGCTTGGTCCGGGGGACCTCCTACGAGCAGTACTTC. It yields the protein CASSLVRGTSYEQYF.

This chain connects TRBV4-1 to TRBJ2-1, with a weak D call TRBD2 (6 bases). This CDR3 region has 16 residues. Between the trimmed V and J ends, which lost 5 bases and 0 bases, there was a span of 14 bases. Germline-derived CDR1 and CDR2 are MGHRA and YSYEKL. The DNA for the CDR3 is TGCGCCAGCAGCTCCCTCGGACTAAACTCCTACAATGAGCAGTTCTTC. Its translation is CASSSLGLNSYNEQFF.

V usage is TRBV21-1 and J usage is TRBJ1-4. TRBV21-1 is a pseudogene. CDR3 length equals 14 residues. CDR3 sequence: CASRLGNGNEKLFF. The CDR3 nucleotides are TGTGCCAGCAGACTCGGAAACGGGAATGAAAAACTGTTTTTT.

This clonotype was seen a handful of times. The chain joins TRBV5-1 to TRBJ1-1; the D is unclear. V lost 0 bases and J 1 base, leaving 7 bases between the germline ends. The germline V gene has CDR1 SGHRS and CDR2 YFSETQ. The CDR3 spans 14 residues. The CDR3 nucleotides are TGCGCCAGCAGCTTGGCCAACGGGAACACTGAAGCTTTCTTT. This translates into CASSLANGNTEAFF.

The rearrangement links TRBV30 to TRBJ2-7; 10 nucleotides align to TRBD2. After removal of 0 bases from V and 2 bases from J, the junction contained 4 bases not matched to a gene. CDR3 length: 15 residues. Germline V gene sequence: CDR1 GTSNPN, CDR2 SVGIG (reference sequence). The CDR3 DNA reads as TGTGCCTGGAGTGTATACCTAGCGGGGGCCTACGAGCAGTACTTC. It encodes CAWSVYLAGAYEQYF.

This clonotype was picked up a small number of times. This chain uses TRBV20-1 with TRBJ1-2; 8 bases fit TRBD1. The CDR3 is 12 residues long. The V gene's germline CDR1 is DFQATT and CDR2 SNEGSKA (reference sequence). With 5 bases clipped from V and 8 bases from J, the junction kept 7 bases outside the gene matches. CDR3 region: CSALRTGRGYTF. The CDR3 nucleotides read TGCAGTGCTCTTAGGACAGGGAGAGGCTACACCTTC.

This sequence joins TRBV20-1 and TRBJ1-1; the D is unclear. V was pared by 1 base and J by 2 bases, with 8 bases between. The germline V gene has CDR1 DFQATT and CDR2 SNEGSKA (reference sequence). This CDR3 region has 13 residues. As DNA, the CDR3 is TGCAGTGCTAGAGGGTATACAAACACTGAAGCTTTCTTT. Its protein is CSARGYTNTEAFF.

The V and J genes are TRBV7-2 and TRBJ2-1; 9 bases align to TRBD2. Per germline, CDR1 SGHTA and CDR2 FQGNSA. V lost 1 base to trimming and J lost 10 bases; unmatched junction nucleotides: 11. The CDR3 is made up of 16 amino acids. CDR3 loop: CASSLGGGGRAPEQFF. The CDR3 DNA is TGTGCCAGCAGCTTAGGTGGTGGCGGGAGGGCCCCGGAGCAGTTCTTC.

This CDR3 is CASSQQLAKNIQYF. CDR3 DNA sequence: TGTGCCAGCAGCCAGCAGCTAGCCAAAAACATTCAGTACTTC. The rearrangement joins TRBV3-1 to TRBJ2-4; D is unresolved. This CDR3 is built from 14 residues. Trimming cost V 3 bases and J 0 bases, with 6 bases left between them. CDR1 LGHDT and CDR2 YNNKEL come from the germline V gene (reference sequence). Supplemented by reference TRBV3-1 and TRBJ2-4, the full variable domain reads DTAVSQTPKYLVTQMGNDKSIKCEQNLGHDTMYWYKQDSKKFLKIMFSYNNKELIINETVPNRFSPKSPDKAHLNLHINSLELGDSAVYFCASSQQLAKNIQYFGAGTRLSVL.

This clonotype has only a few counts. The CDR3 nucleotides are TGCGCCAGCAGCCCCCAGCCTAGCTCCTACGAGCAGTACTTC. Amino acid sequence: CASSPQPSSYEQYF. The chain links TRBV5-1 to TRBJ2-7; D not certain. Deletions cut 4 bases from V and 0 bases from J, with 11 bases between. From germline, CDR1 is SGHRS and CDR2 YFSETQ. The CDR3 runs 14 residues.

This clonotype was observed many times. The CDR3 DNA sequence: TGCAGCGTTCAACCGGGGGGCTCCTACGAGCAGTACTTC. This translates into CSVQPGGSYEQYF. The chain joins TRBV29-1 to TRBJ2-7, with 7 bases aligning to TRBD2. The CDR3 is 13 amino acids. V dropped 5 bases and J dropped 0; count of bases not matched to a gene: 4. CDR1 and CDR2 (germline): SQVTM, ANQGSEA.

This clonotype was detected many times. The CDR3 region is CASSSGQIPGNQPQHF. The CDR3 region has the DNA TGTGCCAGCAGTTCGGGTCAGATCCCAGGCAATCAGCCCCAGCATTTT. The J gene is TRBJ1-5, the V gene TRBV12-3 or TRBV12-4, with unresolved D. The CDR3 length is 16 residues. The V and J ends lost 4 bases and 2 bases respectively, with 15 bases between them.

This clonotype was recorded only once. Here the CDR3 reads CSVEDLGQGVGYTF. The DNA of the CDR3 is TGCAGCGTTGAAGATCTGGGGCAGGGAGTTGGCTACACCTTC. V gene TRBV29-1 combines with J gene TRBJ1-2; tentatively, D is TRBD1 (5 bases). Germline V gene lookup returns CDR1 SQVTM and CDR2 ANQGSEA. Trimming left V 0 bases short and J 7 bases short, with 15 bases between. There are 14 residues in the CDR3.

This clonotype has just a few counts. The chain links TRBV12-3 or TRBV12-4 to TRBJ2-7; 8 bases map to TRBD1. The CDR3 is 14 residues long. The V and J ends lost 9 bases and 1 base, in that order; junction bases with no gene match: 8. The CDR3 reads CASYPGTGSYEQYF. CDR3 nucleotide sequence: TGTGCCAGTTATCCCGGGACAGGATCCTACGAGCAGTACTTC.

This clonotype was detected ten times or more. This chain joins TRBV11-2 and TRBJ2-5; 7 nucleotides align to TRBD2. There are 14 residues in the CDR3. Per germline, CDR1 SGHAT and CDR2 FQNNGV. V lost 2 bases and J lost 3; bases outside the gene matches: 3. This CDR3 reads CASSLWAGEETQYF. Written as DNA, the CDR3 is TGTGCCAGCAGCTTATGGGCGGGAGAAGAGACCCAGTACTTC.

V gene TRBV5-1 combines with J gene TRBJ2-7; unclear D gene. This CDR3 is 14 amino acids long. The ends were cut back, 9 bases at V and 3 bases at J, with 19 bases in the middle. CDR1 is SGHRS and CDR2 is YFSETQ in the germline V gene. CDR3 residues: CAILKPESFYEQYF. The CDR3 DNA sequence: TGCGCCATCCTTAAGCCGGAGTCCTTCTACGAGCAGTACTTC.

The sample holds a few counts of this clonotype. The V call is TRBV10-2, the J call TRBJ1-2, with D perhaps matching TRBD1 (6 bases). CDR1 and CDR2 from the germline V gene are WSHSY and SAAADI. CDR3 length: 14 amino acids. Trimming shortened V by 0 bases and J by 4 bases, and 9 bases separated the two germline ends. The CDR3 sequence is CASSESTGFYGYTF. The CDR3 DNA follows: TGCGCCAGCAGTGAGTCGACAGGCTTCTATGGCTACACCTTC.

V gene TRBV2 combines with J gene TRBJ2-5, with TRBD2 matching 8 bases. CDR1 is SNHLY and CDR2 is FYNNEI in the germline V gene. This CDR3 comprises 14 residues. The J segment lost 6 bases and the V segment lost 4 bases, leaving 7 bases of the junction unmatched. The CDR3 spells CASSVSGTSKTQYF. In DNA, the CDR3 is TGTGCCAGCAGTGTTAGCGGGACTTCGAAGACCCAGTACTTC. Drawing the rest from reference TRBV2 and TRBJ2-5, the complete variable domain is EPEVTQTPSHQVTQMGQEVILRCVPISNHLYFYWYRQILGQKVEFLVSFYNNEISEKSEIFDDQFSVERPDGSNFTLKIRSTKLEDSAMYFCASSVSGTSKTQYFGPGTRLLVL.

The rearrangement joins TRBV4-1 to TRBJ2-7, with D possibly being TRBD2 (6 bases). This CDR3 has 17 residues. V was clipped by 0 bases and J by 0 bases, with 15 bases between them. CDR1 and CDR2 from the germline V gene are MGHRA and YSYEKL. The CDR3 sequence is CASSQDSGTGSSYEQYF. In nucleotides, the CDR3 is TGCGCCAGCAGCCAAGACTCCGGGACTGGGAGCTCCTACGAGCAGTACTTC.